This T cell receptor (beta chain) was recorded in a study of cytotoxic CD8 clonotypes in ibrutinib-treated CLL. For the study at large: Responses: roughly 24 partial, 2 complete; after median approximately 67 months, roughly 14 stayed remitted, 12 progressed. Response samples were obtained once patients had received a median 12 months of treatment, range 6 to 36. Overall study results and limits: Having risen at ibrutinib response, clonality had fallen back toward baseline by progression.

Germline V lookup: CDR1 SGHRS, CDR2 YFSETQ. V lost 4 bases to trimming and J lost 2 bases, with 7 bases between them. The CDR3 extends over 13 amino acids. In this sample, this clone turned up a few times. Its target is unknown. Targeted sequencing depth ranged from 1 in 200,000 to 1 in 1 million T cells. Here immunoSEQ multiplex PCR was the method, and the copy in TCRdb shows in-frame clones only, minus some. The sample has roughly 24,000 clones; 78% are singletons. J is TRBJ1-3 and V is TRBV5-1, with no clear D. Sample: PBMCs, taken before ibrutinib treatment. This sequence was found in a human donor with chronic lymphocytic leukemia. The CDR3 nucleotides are TGCGCCAGCAGCCAGTGGACTGGAAACACCATATATTTT. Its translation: CASSQWTGNTIYF. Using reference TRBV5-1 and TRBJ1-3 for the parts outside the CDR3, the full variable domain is KAGVTQTPRYLIKTRGQQVTLSCSPISGHRSVSWYQQTPGQGLQFLFEYFSETQRNKGNFPGRFSGRQFSNSRSEMNVSTLELGDSALYLCASSQWTGNTIYFGEGSWLTVV.